Following are 25 T cell receptor beta chains from one sample sequenced in a study of blood T cell repertoires in COVID-19. Clones were sequenced by immunoSEQ multiplex PCR, and TCRdb holds only the in-frame ones, with some missing. The profile covers approximately 82,000 clones, with around 83% appearing a single time and approximately 15% taken by the ten largest. Material: peripheral blood. The receptor source for this set is a woman aged 60-75 years with acute or convalescent COVID-19.

In this sample, this clone turned up a few times. V is TRBV3-1 (or the pseudogene TRBV3-2) and J is TRBJ1-2, with 8 bases that match TRBD1. The germline CDR1 and CDR2 sequences are LGHDT and YNNKEL (reference sequence). There are 15 residues in the CDR3. J gave up 2 bases and V 1 base, and 3 bases lay outside the gene matches. The CDR3 region has the DNA TGTGCCAGCAGCCAAGGGTCAGGGGGCAACTATGGCTACACCTTC. This encodes CASSQGSGGNYGYTF.

The genes are TRBV27 and TRBJ1-1; 7 bases line up with TRBD1. The CDR3 runs 13 residues. Looked up from germline, CDR1 is MNHEY and CDR2 is SMNVEV (reference sequence). J lost 6 bases, V lost 8 bases, and 9 bases had no gene match. DNA of the CDR3: TGTGCCAGCTCCGCCGCAGGGGGACCTGAAGCTTTCTTT. Translation gives CASSAAGGPEAFF.

V is TRBV12-3 or TRBV12-4 and J is TRBJ2-5, with TRBD2 identical over 9 bases. Germline trimming cut 8 bases from V and 5 bases from J; bases unmatched to any gene: 3. This CDR3 has 12 residues. The CDR3 protein is CASRLAGETQYF. CDR3 nucleotides: TGTGCCAGCCGCCTAGCGGGGGAGACCCAGTACTTC.

J is TRBJ1-3 and V is TRBV30; TRBD1 agrees at 7 bases. V was pared by 4 bases and J by 2 bases, with 2 bases of the junction left unmatched. This CDR3 has 13 residues. The germline gives CDR1 GTSNPN, CDR2 SVGIG (reference sequence). CDR3 amino acids: CAWTDRAGNTIYF. The CDR3 DNA reads as TGTGCCTGGACAGACAGGGCTGGAAACACCATATATTTT.

The V call is TRBV2, the J call TRBJ2-1, with 11 bases lining up with TRBD2. The CDR3 spans 15 residues. J gave up 9 bases and V 5 bases, and 9 bases lay outside the gene matches. Germline V gene sequence: CDR1 SNHLY, CDR2 FYNNEI. The CDR3 DNA reads TGTGCCAGCAGTATTAGCGGGAGGGTCGGGGGTGAGCAGTTCTTC. Translation: CASSISGRVGGEQFF.

The chain links TRBV9 to TRBJ1-4; unclear D gene. CDR1 and CDR2 from the germline V gene are SGDLS and YYNGEE. The CDR3 runs 13 residues. Trimming took 0 bases from V and 8 from J, leaving 8 bases between them. The CDR3 spells CASSVVEGEKLFF. DNA of the CDR3: TGTGCCAGCAGCGTAGTTGAGGGAGAAAAACTGTTTTTT.

The genes are TRBV13 and TRBJ2-7; the match to TRBD2 covers 9 bases. The CDR3 runs to 19 residues. Germline loops: CDR1 PRHDT, CDR2 FYEKMQ (reference sequence). Trimming at V came to 4 bases and at J to 0 bases, leaving 16 bases not matched to a gene. The DNA of the CDR3 is TGTGCCAGCAGCTCCTACCGCTCTAGCGGGATTGGGAGCTCCTACGAGCAGTACTTC. Amino acids: CASSSYRSSGIGSSYEQYF. The full variable domain, in which reference TRBV13 and TRBJ2-7 provide the parts outside the CDR3, is AAGVIQSPRHLIKEKRETATLKCYPIPRHDTVYWYQQGPGQDPQFLISFYEKMQSDKGSIPDRFSAQQFSDYHSELNMSSLELGDSALYFCASSSYRSSGIGSSYEQYFGPGTRLTVT.

This chain links TRBV5-1 with TRBJ1-5; D remains unclear. Germline V gives CDR1 SGHRS, CDR2 YFSETQ. The CDR3 sequence is 13 residues long. V gave up 2 bases and J gave up 3 bases, with 6 bases separating them. The DNA of the CDR3 is TGCGCCAGCAGCTTCGACAACAATCAGCCCCAGCATTTT. Translating it yields CASSFDNNQPQHF.

The chain combines TRBV6-6 with TRBJ1-5; D is perhaps TRBD1 (5 bases). Trimming removed 5 bases at V and 4 bases at J, with 9 bases between. The CDR3 is 13 residues long. Germline CDR1 and CDR2: MNHNY and SVGAGI (reference sequence). The CDR3 spells CASSQGGNQPQHF. CDR3 coding DNA: TGTGCCAGCAGTCAGGGCGGGAATCAGCCCCAGCATTTT.

V usage is TRBV4-3 and J usage is TRBJ1-4; 7 positions agree with TRBD1. The CDR3 has 17 residues. Germline-derived CDR1 and CDR2 are LGHNA and YSLEER. After removal of 2 bases from V and 5 bases from J, the junction contained 11 bases not matched to a gene. The CDR3 loop is CASSQHRPGQLNEKLFF. The CDR3 DNA sequence: TGCGCCAGCAGCCAACACCGCCCGGGACAGCTAAATGAAAAACTGTTTTTT.

This clone was found a few times. The chain links TRBV5-1 to TRBJ1-2; 9 bases match TRBD1. V trimming: 5 bases; J trimming: 4 bases; junction bases outside the gene matches: 9. The germline gives CDR1 SGHRS, CDR2 YFSETQ. CDR3 size: 15 residues. In DNA form, the CDR3 reads TGCGCCAGCAGGGCCGAAGGGACAGGGCCCTATGGCTACACCTTC. Translating it yields CASRAEGTGPYGYTF.

This rearrangement joins TRBV6-6 to TRBJ1-2; D not certain. V lost 0 bases to trimming and J lost 0 bases, with 11 bases between them. From germline, CDR1 is MNHNY and CDR2 SVGAGI (reference sequence). The CDR3 sequence is 16 residues long. The CDR3 loop reads CASSYSRTSANYGYTF. CDR3 DNA: TGTGCCAGCAGTTACTCGAGGACTTCCGCTAACTATGGCTACACCTTC.

The chain joins TRBV7-2 to TRBJ2-3; unclear D gene. The germline V and J ends were trimmed by 4 bases and 0 bases, with 5 bases remaining between them. This CDR3 is built from 13 residues. CDR1 is SGHTA and CDR2 is FQGNSA in the germline V gene. The CDR3 bases are TGTGCCAGCAGCTCCGTCAGCACAGATACGCAGTATTTT. The encoded protein is CASSSVSTDTQYF.

This sequence joins TRBV6-6 and TRBJ1-1, with unresolved D. With 5 bases removed from V and 1 base from J, the gap between germline ends came to 8 bases. From germline, CDR1 is MNHNY and CDR2 SVGAGI (reference sequence). This CDR3 spans 13 amino acids. The chain's CDR3 is CASSKGGNTEAFF. The CDR3, as DNA: TGTGCCAGCAGTAAAGGAGGGAACACTGAAGCTTTCTTT.

About this clone itself: A read error may produce the germline difference seen at one junction end. The genes are TRBV7-7 and TRBJ2-5; 11 nucleotides line up with TRBD2. The germline V gene encodes CDR1 SSHAT and CDR2 FNYEAQ (reference sequence). The CDR3 is 16 amino acids. CDR3 residues: CASSSDLAGGRETQYF. The CDR3 coding sequence is TGTGCTAGCAGCTCTGACCTAGCGGGGGGCCGCGAGACCCAGTACTTC.

This chain uses TRBV5-8 with TRBJ2-1, with 12 bases that match TRBD2. V dropped 4 bases and J dropped 10; count of bases not matched to a gene: 9. The germline V gene has CDR1 SGHTS and CDR2 YDEGEE. This CDR3 is 15 amino acids long. CDR3 sequence (DNA): TGTGCCAGCAGCCGGGAGCTAGCGGGGGGGCCAGAGCAGTTCTTC. Protein sequence: CASSRELAGGPEQFF.

This clone has just a few counts. The V call is TRBV5-6, the J call TRBJ2-7; D is perhaps TRBD2 (5 bases). Deletions cut 3 bases from V and 2 bases from J, with 9 bases between. This CDR3 is 13 amino acids long. The germline gives CDR1 SGHDT, CDR2 YYEEEE. The CDR3 here is CASSWTGTYEQYF. CDR3 bases: TGTGCCAGCAGCTGGACGGGAACCTACGAGCAGTACTTC.

The rearrangement links TRBV5-4 to TRBJ2-3; tentatively, D is TRBD2 (5 bases). CDR3 length: 15 residues. V lost 2 bases and J lost 3, with 13 bases in between. Germline V lookup: CDR1 SGHNT, CDR2 YYREEE (reference sequence). CDR3 DNA sequence: TGTGCCAGCAGCTTTCCGGGGTCAAGGACAGATACGCAGTATTTT. Its protein product is CASSFPGSRTDTQYF.

The CDR3: CASSSQSGGELFF. Here the CDR3 DNA reads TGTGCCAGCAGTTCCCAGTCGGGCGGGGAGCTGTTTTTT. The chain couples TRBV2 to TRBJ2-2; D unresolved. Looked up from germline, CDR1 is SNHLY and CDR2 is FYNNEI. CDR3 length equals 13 residues. Deletions cut 5 bases from V and 7 bases from J, with 11 bases between.

This clone turned up a few times. The chain employs TRBV3-1 (or the pseudogene TRBV3-2) and TRBJ1-5; TRBD1 is a possible D gene (6 bases). CDR3 size: 16 residues. The V gene lost 5 bases and the J gene lost 1 base, with 15 bases spanning the gap. Germline CDR1 and CDR2: LGHDT and YNNKEL (reference sequence). The CDR3 region has the DNA TGTGCCAGCAGCAGAGGGGGGGCGCGGAGCAATCAGCCCCAGCATTTT. Encoded protein: CASSRGGARSNQPQHF.

CDR3: CASKGQGKKYEQYF. CDR3 DNA: TGTGCCAGCAAAGGACAGGGGAAAAAGTACGAGCAGTACTTC. This chain uses TRBV27 with TRBJ2-7, with 9 bases aligning to TRBD1. V shed 7 bases and J 4 bases; nucleotides not matched to a gene: 8. The CDR3 loop spans 14 amino acids. Germline-derived CDR1 and CDR2 are MNHEY and SMNVEV (reference sequence).

The chain combines TRBV19 with TRBJ1-1; 8 positions agree with TRBD1. CDR1 is LNHDA, CDR2 SQIVND, per germline (reference sequence). This CDR3 comprises 14 residues. Trimming at V came to 5 bases and at J to 4 bases, leaving 6 bases not matched to a gene. This chain's CDR3 is CASSHITGGTEAFF. The CDR3 coding sequence is TGTGCCAGTAGTCACATAACAGGGGGCACTGAAGCTTTCTTT.

The chain is built from TRBV6-5 and TRBJ1-5; D is undetermined. This CDR3 is 13 amino acids long. Germline CDR1 reads MNHEY; CDR2 reads SVGAGI. Trimming took off 9 bases at V and 0 bases at J, with 9 bases between the two ends. CDR3 bases: TGTGCCAGTTACGAGGCTAGCAATCAGCCCCAGCATTTT. This encodes CASYEASNQPQHF.

The J gene is TRBJ2-1, the V gene TRBV19; 12 nucleotides agree with TRBD2. The CDR3 runs 16 residues. Looked up from germline, CDR1 is LNHDA and CDR2 is SQIVND (reference sequence). The V gene end was trimmed by 5 bases and the J gene end by 6 bases; junction bases not matched to a gene: 8. The DNA of the CDR3 is TGTGCCAGTAGTTCTAGCGGGGGGGCGAGAAGCAATGAGCAGTTCTTC. Protein: CASSSSGGARSNEQFF.

CDR3 in amino acids: CASTPFRGGDQPQHF. The CDR3 DNA is TGTGCCAGCACTCCCTTCCGTGGGGGCGATCAGCCCCAGCATTTT. The chain links TRBV6-6 to TRBJ1-5; D may be TRBD1 (6 bases). This CDR3 has 15 residues. Trimming took 7 bases from V and 5 from J, leaving 18 bases between them. In germline, CDR1 is MNHNY, CDR2 SVGAGI (reference sequence).